The 2 T cell receptor beta chains listed next were all sequenced from one sample in a study of T cell responses to AZD1222 COVID-19 vaccine. Using immunoSEQ multiplex PCR, the repertoire was profiled, and TCRdb retains in-frame clones only, with some absent. The data show more than 90,000 clones, roughly 84% seen once. The source was peripheral blood, collected on day 0 of AZD1222 vaccination. The receptors shown here come from an adult in good health.

V is TRBV7-2 and J is TRBJ2-7, with a tentative D call TRBD1 (7 bases). The CDR3 is 18 residues long. V was cut by 3 bases and J by 2 bases, with 23 bases left in between. CDR1 is SGHTA, CDR2 FQGNSA, per germline. In DNA, the CDR3 is TGTGCCAGCAGCTTTAGGGGGCTCGGGACTGGAGTAACCTACGAGCAGTACTTC. It yields the protein CASSFRGLGTGVTYEQYF.

This chain links TRBV7-9 with TRBJ2-3, with 8 bases fitting TRBD2. CDR3 length equals 16 residues. The trim removed 6 bases at V and 7 bases at J, leaving 15 bases unmatched. From germline, CDR1 is SEHNR and CDR2 FQNEAQ (reference sequence). In DNA, the CDR3 is TGTGCCAGCAGTTCGTCCTCGGGGGGGAGGAGCAATACGCAGTATTTT. Its protein product is CASSSSSGGRSNTQYF.